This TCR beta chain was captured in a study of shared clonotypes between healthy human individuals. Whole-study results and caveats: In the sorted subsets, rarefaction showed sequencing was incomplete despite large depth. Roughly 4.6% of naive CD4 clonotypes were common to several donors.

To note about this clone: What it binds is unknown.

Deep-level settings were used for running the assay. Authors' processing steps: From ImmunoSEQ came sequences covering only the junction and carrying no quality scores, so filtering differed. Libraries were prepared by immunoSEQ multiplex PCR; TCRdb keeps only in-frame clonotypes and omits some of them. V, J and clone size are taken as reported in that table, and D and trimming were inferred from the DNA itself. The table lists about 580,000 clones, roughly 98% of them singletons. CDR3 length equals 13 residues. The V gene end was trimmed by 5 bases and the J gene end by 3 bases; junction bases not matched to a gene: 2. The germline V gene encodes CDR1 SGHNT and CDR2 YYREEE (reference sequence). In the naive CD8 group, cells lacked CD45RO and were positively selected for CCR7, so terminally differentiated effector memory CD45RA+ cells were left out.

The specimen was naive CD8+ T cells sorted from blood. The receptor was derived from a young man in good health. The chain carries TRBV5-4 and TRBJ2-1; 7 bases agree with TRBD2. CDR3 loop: CASRVAGYNEQFF. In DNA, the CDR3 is TGTGCCAGCAGGGTAGCGGGCTACAATGAGCAGTTCTTC.